These T cell receptor beta chains were read from a single sample in a study of cytomegalovirus exposure and HLA in healthy donors. Produced via immunoSEQ multiplex PCR; TCRdb's table is partial and in-frame only. The sample records roughly 100,000 clones, approximately 66% being singletons. The specimen was PBMCs. The receptors come from a woman aged 45-59 years in good health and CMV-seronegative. Each CDR3 is given with its conserved first and last residue. Fields, in order: J gene, clone size, D gene, V gene, CDR3 DNA, CDR3 protein. A D gene is named only where the DNA matches it firmly. Rows give clone size only sometimes, using once, few, many, or a class for an expanded clone.

j_gene: TRBJ1-1
abundance: NA
d_gene: NA
v_gene: TRBV10-3
CDR3nt: TGTGCCATCAGTGGGGGCGACACCCAGGGGTTTGAAGCTTTCTTT
CDR3aa: CAISGGDTQGFEAFF

j_gene: TRBJ2-7
abundance: once
d_gene: TRBD1
v_gene: TRBV2
CDR3nt: TGTGCCATCCAGGGGGTCCAGCACGACTTGGAGCAGTACTTC
CDR3aa: CAIQGVQHDLEQYF

j_gene: TRBJ2-5
abundance: NA
d_gene: TRBD2
v_gene: TRBV4-2
CDR3nt: TGTGCCAGCAGCCAAGGGGCCGGGACGGGAGGAACAGAGACCCAGTACTTC
CDR3aa: CASSQGAGTGGTETQYF

j_gene: TRBJ2-7
abundance: once
d_gene: NA
v_gene: TRBV5-1
CDR3nt: TGCGCCAGCAGCTTGGTCCCAGGGGGGTCCTACGAGCAGTACTTC
CDR3aa: CASSLVPGGSYEQYF

j_gene: TRBJ2-7
abundance: once
d_gene: TRBD1
v_gene: TRBV14
CDR3nt: TGTGCCAGCAGCCAAGAGGTCTCGGACAGGGGGTACTTC
CDR3aa: CASSQEVSDRGYF

j_gene: TRBJ2-1
abundance: NA
d_gene: TRBD2
v_gene: TRBV7-9
CDR3nt: TGTTCCAGCAGCGTTATAGCGGGAAAGCAGTTCTTC
CDR3aa: CSSSVIAGKQFF

j_gene: TRBJ2-1
abundance: NA
d_gene: NA
v_gene: TRBV11-2
CDR3nt: TGTGCCAGCAGCTTATTTAGGGAGAATGAGCAGTTCTTC
CDR3aa: CASSLFRENEQFF

j_gene: TRBJ2-4
abundance: few
d_gene: TRBD2
v_gene: TRBV5-4
CDR3nt: TGTGCCAGTTCACGGACTAGCGGGGCCGAGGCCAAAAACATTCAGTACTTC
CDR3aa: CASSRTSGAEAKNIQYF

j_gene: TRBJ1-6
abundance: NA
d_gene: NA
v_gene: TRBV27
CDR3nt: TGTGCCAGCAGTTTATCGACCGGAGGCATAGAACCCCTCCACTTT
CDR3aa: CASSLSTGGIEPLHF

j_gene: TRBJ1-2
abundance: NA
d_gene: TRBD1
v_gene: TRBV7-9
CDR3nt: TGTGCCAGCAGCTCGGACAGGGTTAGCTATGGCTACACCTTC
CDR3aa: CASSSDRVSYGYTF

j_gene: TRBJ1-1
abundance: NA
d_gene: TRBD1
v_gene: TRBV19
CDR3nt: TGTGCCAGTCTAGACAGGGTGTGGACTGAAGCTTTCTTT
CDR3aa: CASLDRVWTEAFF

j_gene: TRBJ1-4
abundance: NA
d_gene: NA
v_gene: TRBV7-9
CDR3nt: TGTGCCAGCAGCTTAGGGGCAGCACAAAATGAAAAACTGTTTTTT
CDR3aa: CASSLGAAQNEKLFF

j_gene: TRBJ2-1
abundance: once
d_gene: TRBD2
v_gene: TRBV7-2
CDR3nt: TGTGCCAGCAGCTTATCTATCTACGGCGGGAGGGCCTTGGATGAGCAGTTCTTC
CDR3aa: CASSLSIYGGRALDEQFF

j_gene: TRBJ2-5
abundance: NA
d_gene: TRBD2
v_gene: TRBV18
CDR3nt: TGTGCCAGCTCCCCGGGACTAGAGGGGGAGACCCAGTACTTC
CDR3aa: CASSPGLEGETQYF

j_gene: TRBJ2-7
abundance: few
d_gene: NA
v_gene: TRBV6-5
CDR3nt: TGTGCCAGCACCGAATCCGGGACTCTAAGGAGGGAGCAGTACTTC
CDR3aa: CASTESGTLRREQYF

j_gene: TRBJ2-5
abundance: few
d_gene: NA
v_gene: TRBV6-5
CDR3nt: TGTGCCAGCTCCCGTGGAGGGCAGCTAGGAGAGACCCAGTACTTC
CDR3aa: CASSRGGQLGETQYF

j_gene: TRBJ1-1
abundance: NA
d_gene: NA
v_gene: TRBV29-1
CDR3nt: TGCAGCGCCCCCGGGGGAAGCCACTCGAACACTGAAGCTTTCTTT
CDR3aa: CSAPGGSHSNTEAFF

j_gene: TRBJ1-2
abundance: NA
d_gene: NA
v_gene: TRBV18
CDR3nt: TGTGCCAGCTCCAGACAGGCAGCCTATGGCTACACCTTC
CDR3aa: CASSRQAAYGYTF

j_gene: TRBJ1-3
abundance: once
d_gene: NA
v_gene: TRBV5-1
CDR3nt: TGCGCCAGCAGCTTGGGGCAGGGAAACACCATATATTTT
CDR3aa: CASSLGQGNTIYF

j_gene: TRBJ2-7
abundance: NA
d_gene: TRBD2
v_gene: TRBV2
CDR3nt: TGTGCCAGCAGGGATACTAGCGGGGGCTCCTACGAGCAGTACTTC
CDR3aa: CASRDTSGGSYEQYF

j_gene: TRBJ2-2
abundance: NA
d_gene: NA
v_gene: TRBV2
CDR3nt: TGTGCCAGCAACATACAAAGAACCGGGGAGCTGTTTTTT
CDR3aa: CASNIQRTGELFF

j_gene: TRBJ1-1
abundance: NA
d_gene: NA
v_gene: TRBV7-9
CDR3nt: TGTGCCAGCAGCCTTTTTGGGGGCGACACTGAAGCTTTCTTT
CDR3aa: CASSLFGGDTEAFF

j_gene: TRBJ2-7
abundance: NA
d_gene: NA
v_gene: TRBV27
CDR3nt: TGTGCCAGCAGTTTATCTTTGGGGAGGACCTACGAGCAGTACTTC
CDR3aa: CASSLSLGRTYEQYF

j_gene: TRBJ1-3
abundance: NA
d_gene: NA
v_gene: TRBV27
CDR3nt: TGTGCCAGCAGTTCCTCAGGGGTTGGAAACACCATATATTTT
CDR3aa: CASSSSGVGNTIYF

j_gene: TRBJ2-5
abundance: few
d_gene: NA
v_gene: TRBV2
CDR3nt: TGTGCCAGCAGGAGGGACTTAGGACAAGAGACCCAGTACTTC
CDR3aa: CASRRDLGQETQYF

j_gene: TRBJ2-7
abundance: NA
d_gene: TRBD1
v_gene: TRBV4-1
CDR3nt: TGCGCCAGCAGCCAAGAGGGACAGGGCCCCTACGAGCAGTACTTC
CDR3aa: CASSQEGQGPYEQYF

j_gene: TRBJ2-3
abundance: NA
d_gene: NA
v_gene: TRBV4-2
CDR3nt: TGTGCCAGCAGCCAAGGTCGCCCGGGACTCCTAAACACAGATACGCAGTATTTT
CDR3aa: CASSQGRPGLLNTDTQYF

j_gene: TRBJ2-1
abundance: NA
d_gene: TRBD2
v_gene: TRBV19
CDR3nt: TGTGCCAGCACGACTAGCGGGTTTTCCAATGAGCAGTTCTTC
CDR3aa: CASTTSGFSNEQFF

j_gene: TRBJ1-5
abundance: NA
d_gene: NA
v_gene: TRBV10-1
CDR3nt: TGCGCCAGCAGTGACGGGGGAGGCCAGCCCCAGCATTTT
CDR3aa: CASSDGGGQPQHF

j_gene: TRBJ1-5
abundance: NA
d_gene: NA
v_gene: TRBV10-3
CDR3nt: TGTGCCATCAAAGAGGGACATAGCAATCAGCCCCAGCATTTT
CDR3aa: CAIKEGHSNQPQHF

j_gene: TRBJ2-3
abundance: NA
d_gene: NA
v_gene: TRBV28
CDR3nt: TGTGCCAGCAGTTTAGGACAGTTACGCACAGATACGCAGTATTTT
CDR3aa: CASSLGQLRTDTQYF

j_gene: TRBJ1-3
abundance: NA
d_gene: TRBD1
v_gene: TRBV5-4
CDR3nt: TGTGCCAGCAGCTTGGGGGACAGCTCTGGAAACACCATATATTTT
CDR3aa: CASSLGDSSGNTIYF

j_gene: TRBJ2-6
abundance: few
d_gene: NA
v_gene: TRBV10-1
CDR3nt: TGCGCCAGCAGTGAGAGATTGGGGAGTGGGGCCAACGTCCTGACTTTC
CDR3aa: CASSERLGSGANVLTF

j_gene: TRBJ2-1
abundance: NA
d_gene: NA
v_gene: TRBV2
CDR3nt: TGTGCCAGCAGTGCACAGATAGGCAATGAGCAGTTCTTC
CDR3aa: CASSAQIGNEQFF

j_gene: TRBJ2-2
abundance: NA
d_gene: NA
v_gene: TRBV29-1
CDR3nt: TGCAGCGTTGAAGGGAGTTCGAACACCGGGGAGCTGTTTTTT
CDR3aa: CSVEGSSNTGELFF

j_gene: TRBJ2-1
abundance: NA
d_gene: TRBD2
v_gene: TRBV27
CDR3nt: TGTGCCAGCAACCCGGGACTAGCGGACAATGAGCAGTTCTTC
CDR3aa: CASNPGLADNEQFF

j_gene: TRBJ2-7
abundance: NA
d_gene: TRBD1
v_gene: TRBV4-1
CDR3nt: TGCGCCAGCAGCCAAGGGACTATGCGGGACAGGGGATCGGAGCAGTACTTC
CDR3aa: CASSQGTMRDRGSEQYF

j_gene: TRBJ2-7
abundance: NA
d_gene: TRBD2
v_gene: TRBV7-2
CDR3nt: TGTGCCAGCAGCTCTAGCTGGACTAGCGGCGGTAGCGAGCAGTACTTC
CDR3aa: CASSSSWTSGGSEQYF

j_gene: TRBJ2-7
abundance: NA
d_gene: NA
v_gene: TRBV2
CDR3nt: TGTGCCAGCAGTCGGACTACGGAATACGAGCAGTACTTC
CDR3aa: CASSRTTEYEQYF

j_gene: TRBJ1-6
abundance: NA
d_gene: TRBD1
v_gene: TRBV18
CDR3nt: TGTGCCAGCTCACCAGACAGGGGTGAGACACCCCTCCACTTT
CDR3aa: CASSPDRGETPLHF

j_gene: TRBJ2-1
abundance: few
d_gene: NA
v_gene: TRBV29-1
CDR3nt: TGCAGCGTTGGGGCCGGTGAGCAGTTCTTC
CDR3aa: CSVGAGEQFF

j_gene: TRBJ2-5
abundance: NA
d_gene: NA
v_gene: TRBV18
CDR3nt: TGTGCCAGCTCACTCAGCGCAGAAGAGACCCAGTACTTC
CDR3aa: CASSLSAEETQYF

j_gene: TRBJ1-1
abundance: NA
d_gene: NA
v_gene: TRBV28
CDR3nt: TGTGCCAGCAGTTTAAAGGTAGACGGAGGGGCTGAAGCTTTCTTT
CDR3aa: CASSLKVDGGAEAFF

j_gene: TRBJ1-2
abundance: NA
d_gene: NA
v_gene: TRBV7-8
CDR3nt: TGTGCCAGCAGCTTAGAAGGGGCCGGCTACACCTTC
CDR3aa: CASSLEGAGYTF

j_gene: TRBJ1-2
abundance: NA
d_gene: NA
v_gene: TRBV28
CDR3nt: TGTGCCAGCAGTTTATTTTCGGAGGGTAAAGGCTACACCTTC
CDR3aa: CASSLFSEGKGYTF

j_gene: TRBJ2-1
abundance: NA
d_gene: NA
v_gene: TRBV5-6
CDR3nt: TGTGCCAGCAGCTTGCCAGGATATTACAATGAGCAGTTCTTC
CDR3aa: CASSLPGYYNEQFF

j_gene: TRBJ1-2
abundance: NA
d_gene: NA
v_gene: TRBV5-1
CDR3nt: TGCGCCAGCAGCTTGGACAGAGATAACTATGGCTACACCTTC
CDR3aa: CASSLDRDNYGYTF

j_gene: TRBJ1-1
abundance: few
d_gene: NA
v_gene: TRBV7-9
CDR3nt: TGTGCCAGCAGCTTAGTTCGACAGTTCACTGAAGCTTTCTTT
CDR3aa: CASSLVRQFTEAFF

j_gene: TRBJ1-5
abundance: NA
d_gene: TRBD1
v_gene: TRBV27
CDR3nt: TGTGCCAGCAGTCCAACCGGGACAGGGTTTATGGGTCAGCCCCAGCATTTT
CDR3aa: CASSPTGTGFMGQPQHF

j_gene: TRBJ2-1
abundance: NA
d_gene: NA
v_gene: TRBV10-3
CDR3nt: TGTGCCATCAGTGGGGGCACACTTCAGGGTAGGCGTAGCAATGAGCAGTTCTTC
CDR3aa: CAISGGTLQGRRSNEQFF

j_gene: TRBJ2-5
abundance: NA
d_gene: TRBD1
v_gene: TRBV7-2
CDR3nt: TGTGCCAGCAGCTTACTAGGGGGAGCGACAGGGGCGCGGCAAGAGACCCAGTACTTC
CDR3aa: CASSLLGGATGARQETQYF

j_gene: TRBJ1-1
abundance: NA
d_gene: TRBD1
v_gene: TRBV30
CDR3nt: TGTGCCTGGGGGACAGCAAACACTGAAGCTTTCTTT
CDR3aa: CAWGTANTEAFF

j_gene: TRBJ2-7
abundance: NA
d_gene: TRBD1
v_gene: TRBV5-1
CDR3nt: TGCGCCAGCAGCTCGGGACAGGGGGCTGGCTACGAGCAGTACTTC
CDR3aa: CASSSGQGAGYEQYF

j_gene: TRBJ2-5
abundance: few
d_gene: TRBD1
v_gene: TRBV5-1
CDR3nt: TGCGCCAGCAGCTCGACAGGGGGCAAGGAGACCCAGTACTTC
CDR3aa: CASSSTGGKETQYF